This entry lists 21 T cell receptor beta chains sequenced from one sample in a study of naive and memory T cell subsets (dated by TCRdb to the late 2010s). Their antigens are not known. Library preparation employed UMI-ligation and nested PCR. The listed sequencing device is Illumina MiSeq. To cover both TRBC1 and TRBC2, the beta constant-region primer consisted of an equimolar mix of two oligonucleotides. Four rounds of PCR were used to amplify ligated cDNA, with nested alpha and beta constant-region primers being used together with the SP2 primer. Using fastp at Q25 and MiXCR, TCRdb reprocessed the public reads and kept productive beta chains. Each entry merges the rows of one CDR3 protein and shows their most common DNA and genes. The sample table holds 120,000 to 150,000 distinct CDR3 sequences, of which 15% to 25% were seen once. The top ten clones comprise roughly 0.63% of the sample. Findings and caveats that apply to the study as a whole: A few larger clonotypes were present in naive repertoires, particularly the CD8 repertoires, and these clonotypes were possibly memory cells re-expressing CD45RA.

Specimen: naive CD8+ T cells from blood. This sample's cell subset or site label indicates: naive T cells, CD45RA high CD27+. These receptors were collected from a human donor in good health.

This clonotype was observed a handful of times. CDR3 residues: CASSDTGVDTQYF. CDR3 in DNA: TGTGCCAGCAGTGACACCGGGGTGGATACGCAGTATTTT. V gene TRBV6-1 combines with J gene TRBJ2-3, with a weak D call TRBD2 (5 bases). The CDR3 covers 13 residues. The germline CDR1 and CDR2 sequences are MNHNS and SASEGT. The ends were cut back, 3 bases at V and 6 bases at J, with 10 bases in the middle.

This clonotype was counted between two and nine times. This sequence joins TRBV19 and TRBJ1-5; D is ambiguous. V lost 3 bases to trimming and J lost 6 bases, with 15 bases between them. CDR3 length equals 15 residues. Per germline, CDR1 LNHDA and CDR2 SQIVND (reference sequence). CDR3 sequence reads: CASSIYSGEIQPQHF. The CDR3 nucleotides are TGTGCCAGTAGTATTTATAGCGGGGAGATTCAGCCCCAGCATTTT.

The CDR3 DNA is TGTGCCAGCAGCTTCCGGGACAGGGACGACACTGAAGCTTTCTTT. It specifies CASSFRDRDDTEAFF. The V gene is TRBV28, the J gene TRBJ1-1; 9 bases agree with TRBD1. V dropped 6 bases and J dropped 3; count of bases not matched to a gene: 8. CDR1 is MDHEN and CDR2 is SYDVKM in the germline V gene. This CDR3 region has 15 residues.

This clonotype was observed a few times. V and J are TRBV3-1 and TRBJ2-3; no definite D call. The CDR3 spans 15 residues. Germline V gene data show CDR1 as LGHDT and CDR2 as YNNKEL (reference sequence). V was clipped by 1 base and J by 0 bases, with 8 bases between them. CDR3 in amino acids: CASSQATGSTDTQYF. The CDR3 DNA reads TGTGCCAGCAGCCAAGCTACGGGCAGCACAGATACGCAGTATTTT.

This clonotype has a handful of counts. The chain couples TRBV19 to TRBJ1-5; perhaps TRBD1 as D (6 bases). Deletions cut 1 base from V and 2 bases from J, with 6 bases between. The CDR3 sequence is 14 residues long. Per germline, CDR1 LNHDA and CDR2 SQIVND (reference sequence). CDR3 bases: TGTGCCAGTAGTATAGGACAGGGCAATCAGCCCCAGCATTTT. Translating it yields CASSIGQGNQPQHF.

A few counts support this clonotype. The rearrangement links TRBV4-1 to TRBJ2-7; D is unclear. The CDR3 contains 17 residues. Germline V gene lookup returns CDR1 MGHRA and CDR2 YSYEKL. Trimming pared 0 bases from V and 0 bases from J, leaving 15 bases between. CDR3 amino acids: CASSQDHLGITSYEQYF. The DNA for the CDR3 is TGCGCCAGCAGCCAAGATCATCTTGGTATCACCTCCTACGAGCAGTACTTC.

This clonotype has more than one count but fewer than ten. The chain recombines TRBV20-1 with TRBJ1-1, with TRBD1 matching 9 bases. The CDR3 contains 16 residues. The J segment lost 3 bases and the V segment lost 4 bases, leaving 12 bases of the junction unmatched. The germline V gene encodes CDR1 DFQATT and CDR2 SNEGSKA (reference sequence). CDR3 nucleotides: TGCAGTGCTACATCCCGGGACAGGGTTGGGTACACTGAAGCTTTCTTT. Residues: CSATSRDRVGYTEAFF.

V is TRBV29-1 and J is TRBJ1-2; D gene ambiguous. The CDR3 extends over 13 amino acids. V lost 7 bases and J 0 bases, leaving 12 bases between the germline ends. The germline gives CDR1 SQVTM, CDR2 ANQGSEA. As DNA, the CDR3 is TGCAGCGCCCCTATCCATTCTAACTATGGCTACACCTTC. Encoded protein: CSAPIHSNYGYTF. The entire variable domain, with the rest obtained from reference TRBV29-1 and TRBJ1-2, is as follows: SAVISQKPSRDICQRGTSLTIQCQVDSQVTMMFWYRQQPGQSLTLIATANQGSEATYESGFVIDKFPISRPNLTFSTLTVSNMSPEDSSIYLCSAPIHSNYGYTFGSGTRLTVV.

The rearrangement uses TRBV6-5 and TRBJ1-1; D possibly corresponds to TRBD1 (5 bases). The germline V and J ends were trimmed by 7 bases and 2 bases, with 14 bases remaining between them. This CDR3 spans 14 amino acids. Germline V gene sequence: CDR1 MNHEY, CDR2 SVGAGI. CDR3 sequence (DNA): TGTGCCAGCAAAAACGGGGGGGAAAACACTGAAGCTTTCTTT. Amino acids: CASKNGGENTEAFF.

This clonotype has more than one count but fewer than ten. The CDR3 sequence is CAISDPTGQLTYEQYF. In DNA form, the CDR3 reads TGTGCCATCAGTGATCCCACGGGACAGCTGACCTACGAGCAGTACTTC. This sequence joins TRBV10-3 and TRBJ2-7, with 7 positions matching TRBD1. Trimming cost V 3 bases and J 2 bases; bases outside gene matches: 10. Germline lookup yields CDR1 ENHRY and CDR2 SYGVKD. CDR3 length: 16 amino acids.

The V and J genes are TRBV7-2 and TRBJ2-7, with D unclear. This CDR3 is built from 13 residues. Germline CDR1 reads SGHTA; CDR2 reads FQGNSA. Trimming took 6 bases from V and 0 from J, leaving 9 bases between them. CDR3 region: CASSPGYSYEQYF. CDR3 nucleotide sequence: TGTGCCAGCAGTCCCGGGTACTCCTACGAGCAGTACTTC. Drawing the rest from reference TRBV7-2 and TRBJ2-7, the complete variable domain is GAGVSQSPSNKVTEKGKDVELRCDPISGHTALYWYRQSLGQGLEFLIYFQGNSAPDKSGLPSDRFSAERTGGSVSTLTIQRTQQEDSAVYLCASSPGYSYEQYFGPGTRLTVT.

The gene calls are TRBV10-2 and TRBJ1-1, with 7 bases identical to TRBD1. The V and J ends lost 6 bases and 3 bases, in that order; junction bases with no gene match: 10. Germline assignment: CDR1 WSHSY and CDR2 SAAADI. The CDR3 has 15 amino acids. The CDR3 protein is CASSLQGYSDTEAFF. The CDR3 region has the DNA TGCGCCAGCAGCCTACAGGGGTATTCGGACACTGAAGCTTTCTTT.

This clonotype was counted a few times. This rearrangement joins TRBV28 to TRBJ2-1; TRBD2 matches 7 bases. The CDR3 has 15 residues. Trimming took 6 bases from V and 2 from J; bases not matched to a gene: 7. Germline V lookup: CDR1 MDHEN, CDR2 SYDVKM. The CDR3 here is CASSPLADAYNEQFF. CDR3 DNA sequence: TGTGCCAGCAGCCCGCTAGCGGACGCCTACAATGAGCAGTTCTTC.

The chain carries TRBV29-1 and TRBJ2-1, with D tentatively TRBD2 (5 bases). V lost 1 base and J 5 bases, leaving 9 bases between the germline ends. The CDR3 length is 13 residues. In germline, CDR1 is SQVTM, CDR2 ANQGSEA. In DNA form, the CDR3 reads TGCAGCGTTGAAGGGGAGCCCGACAATGAGCAGTTCTTC. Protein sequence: CSVEGEPDNEQFF.

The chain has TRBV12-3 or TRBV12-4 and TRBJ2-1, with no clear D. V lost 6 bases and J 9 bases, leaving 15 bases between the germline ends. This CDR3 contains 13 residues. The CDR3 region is CASRPSLRSEQFF. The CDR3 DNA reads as TGTGCCAGCAGACCCTCCCTGCGCAGTGAGCAGTTCTTC.

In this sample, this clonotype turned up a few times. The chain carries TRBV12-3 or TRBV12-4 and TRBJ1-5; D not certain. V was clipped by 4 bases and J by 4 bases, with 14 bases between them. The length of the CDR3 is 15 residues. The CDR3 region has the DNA TGTGCCAGCAGTTCCGAAATTACGGGTAATCAGCCCCAGCATTTT. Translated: CASSSEITGNQPQHF.

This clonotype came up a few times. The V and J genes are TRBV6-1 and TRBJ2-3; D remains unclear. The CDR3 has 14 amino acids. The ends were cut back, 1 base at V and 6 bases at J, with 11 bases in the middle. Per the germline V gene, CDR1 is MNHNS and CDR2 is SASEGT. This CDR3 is CASSEVPGLDTQYF. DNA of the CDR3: TGTGCCAGCAGTGAAGTCCCCGGGCTGGATACGCAGTATTTT.

The CDR3 reads CASSQVGTSGREADTQYF. CDR3 nucleotide sequence: TGTGCCAGCAGCCAAGTCGGGACTAGCGGGAGGGAAGCAGATACGCAGTATTTT. The V call is TRBV3-1, the J call TRBJ2-3; 16 nucleotides match TRBD2. CDR3 length: 18 residues. Trimming removed 1 base from V and 4 bases from J; junction bases left unmatched: 5. CDR1 LGHDT and CDR2 YNNKEL come from the germline V gene (reference sequence).

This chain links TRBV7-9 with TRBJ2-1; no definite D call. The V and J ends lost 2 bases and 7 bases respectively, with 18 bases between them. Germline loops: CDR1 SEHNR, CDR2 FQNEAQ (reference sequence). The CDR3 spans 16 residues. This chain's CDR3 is CASSLRKADPENEQFF. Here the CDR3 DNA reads TGTGCCAGCAGCTTACGCAAGGCGGACCCCGAGAATGAGCAGTTCTTC. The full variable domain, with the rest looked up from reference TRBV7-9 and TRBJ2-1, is DTGVSQNPRHKITKRGQNVTFRCDPISEHNRLYWYRQTLGQGPEFLTYFQNEAQLEKSRLLSDRFSAERPKGSFSTLEIQRTEQGDSAMYLCASSLRKADPENEQFFGPGTRLTVL.

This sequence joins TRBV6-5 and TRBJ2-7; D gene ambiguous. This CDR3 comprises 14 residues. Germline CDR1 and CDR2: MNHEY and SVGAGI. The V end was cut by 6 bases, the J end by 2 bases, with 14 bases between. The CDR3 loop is CASSQTEKAYEQYF. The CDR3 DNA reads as TGTGCCAGCAGCCAAACAGAGAAAGCCTACGAGCAGTACTTC.

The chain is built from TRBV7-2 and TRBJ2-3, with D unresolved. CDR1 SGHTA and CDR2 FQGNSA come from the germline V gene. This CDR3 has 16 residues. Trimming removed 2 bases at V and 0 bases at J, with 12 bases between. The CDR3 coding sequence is TGTGCCAGCAGCTTACTGGTCTCCCCTAGCACAGATACGCAGTATTTT. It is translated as CASSLLVSPSTDTQYF.